This TCR beta chain was observed in a study of blood T cells in healthy people across ages. Findings of the study overall: The long-lived group displayed more naive CD4+ cells, plus higher diversity, than the aged donors did.

The second PCR ran roughly 6 to 12 cycles with a sample-barcoded 5' primer and J-beta primers. MiXCR, run by TCRdb on the 5' RACE reads, gives a single entry per CDR3 protein. The repertoire includes some 1.4 million distinct CDR3 sequences, 40% to 50% of them detected once, and roughly 7.9% sits in the top ten. The CDR3 is 13 residues long. The V gene's germline CDR1 is SQVTM and CDR2 ANQGSEA. The V end was cut by 4 bases, the J end by 4 bases, with 14 bases between. Details on this clonotype: Its antigen is not known.

Sequenced material: blood. The receptor was derived from a woman younger than 35 in good health. The chain uses TRBV29-1 and TRBJ2-7, with D perhaps matching TRBD1 (6 bases). CDR3 bases: TGCAGCGTTGCAAAACAACAGGGTTACGAGCAGTACTTC. Translating it yields CSVAKQQGYEQYF.